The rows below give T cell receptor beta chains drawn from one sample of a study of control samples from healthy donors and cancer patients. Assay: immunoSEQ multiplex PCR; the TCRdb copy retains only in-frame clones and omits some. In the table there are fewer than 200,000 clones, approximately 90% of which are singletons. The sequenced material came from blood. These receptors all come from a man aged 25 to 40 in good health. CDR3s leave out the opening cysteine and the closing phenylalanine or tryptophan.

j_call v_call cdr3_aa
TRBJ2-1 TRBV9 ASSVRDRGDYEQF
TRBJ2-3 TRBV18 ASSLQTRGQDTQY
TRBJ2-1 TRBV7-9 ASSGTNNEQF
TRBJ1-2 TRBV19 ASSEGRSYT
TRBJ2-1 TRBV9 ASSPRPRGEQF
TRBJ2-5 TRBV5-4 ASSLGTAQETQY
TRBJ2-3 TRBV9 ASSVATSPTDTQY
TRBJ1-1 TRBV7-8 ASSLEKNTEAF
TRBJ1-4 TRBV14 ASSQGGGLMKRLF
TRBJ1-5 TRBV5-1 ASSLTGEGQPQH
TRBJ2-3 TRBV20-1 SASLRTSGRAGGDTQY
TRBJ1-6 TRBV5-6 ASSLAGGSRRVPLH
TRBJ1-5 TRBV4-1 ASSQGLQGNQPQH
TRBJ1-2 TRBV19 ASRQGSKSPYGYT
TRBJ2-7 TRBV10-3 AISEPGVQGYEQY
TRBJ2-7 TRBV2 ASRDRTGAYEQY
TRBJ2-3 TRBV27 ASSRASGSTDTQY
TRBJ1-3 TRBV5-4 ASSLDRHSGNTIY
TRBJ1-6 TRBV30 AWSGRDRGYSPLH
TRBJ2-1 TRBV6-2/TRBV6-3 ASSPTGGNEQF
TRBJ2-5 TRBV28 ASSLRLAGPRETQY
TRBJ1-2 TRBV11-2 ASSPIAGRKNYGYT